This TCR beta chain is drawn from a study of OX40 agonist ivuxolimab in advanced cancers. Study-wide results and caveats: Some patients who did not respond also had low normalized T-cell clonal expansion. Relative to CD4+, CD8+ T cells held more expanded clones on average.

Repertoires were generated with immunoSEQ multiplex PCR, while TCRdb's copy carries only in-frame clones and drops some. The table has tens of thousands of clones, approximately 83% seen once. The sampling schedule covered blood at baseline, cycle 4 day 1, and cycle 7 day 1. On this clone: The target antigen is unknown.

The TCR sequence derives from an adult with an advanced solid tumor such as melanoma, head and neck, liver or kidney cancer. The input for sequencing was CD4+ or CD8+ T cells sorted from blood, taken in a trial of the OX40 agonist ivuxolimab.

CDR3 bases: TGCGCCAGCAAAGGGGGCGCGGATCCCGGAGATACGCAGTATTTT. It specifies CASKGGADPGDTQYF. The chain is built from TRBV4-1 and TRBJ2-3; 7 bases map to TRBD1. Trimming took 7 bases from V and 5 from J; bases not matched to a gene: 12. CDR3 length: 15 residues. The germline gives CDR1 MGHRA, CDR2 YSYEKL.